This T cell receptor beta chain was observed in a study of T cells after yellow fever vaccination. General study results and limits: Relatively few clonotypes were ones that appeared in both CD4 and CD8 compartments. Abundant bulk-derived clonotypes could contaminate FACS-sorted repertoires. Re-detected after boosting: most primary clones, 96% of CD4 and about 85% of CD8.

Trimming removed 0 bases at V and 3 bases at J, with 8 bases between. CDR3 length equals 14 residues. Of note for this clonotype: Its target is not known.

TCR cDNA was made by 5'RACE template switching, adding a universal primer site and UMIs. TCRdb re-called the 5' RACE reads with MiXCR, one entry per CDR3 protein. The repertoire holds a few hundred thousand distinct CDR3 sequences, with less than 20% as singletons. The receptor was derived from a young man who received the YFV17D yellow fever vaccine. V is TRBV12-3 or TRBV12-4 and J is TRBJ2-5, with D perhaps matching TRBD2 (6 bases). Material: PBMCs, obtained 5 days after the first yellow fever vaccination. Here the CDR3 reads CASSLAWGEETQYF. The CDR3 DNA sequence: TGTGCCAGCAGTTTAGCTTGGGGGGAAGAGACCCAGTACTTC.